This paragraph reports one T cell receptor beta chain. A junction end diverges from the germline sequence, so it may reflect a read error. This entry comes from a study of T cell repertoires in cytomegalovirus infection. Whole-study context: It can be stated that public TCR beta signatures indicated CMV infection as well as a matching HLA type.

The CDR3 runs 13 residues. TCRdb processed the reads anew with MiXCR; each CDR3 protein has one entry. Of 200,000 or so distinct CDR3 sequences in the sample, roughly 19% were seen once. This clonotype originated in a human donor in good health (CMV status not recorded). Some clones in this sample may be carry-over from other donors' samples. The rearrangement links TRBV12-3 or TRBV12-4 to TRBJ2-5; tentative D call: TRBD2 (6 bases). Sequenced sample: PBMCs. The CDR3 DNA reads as TGTGCCAGCAGTCCGGGACTGGGGGAGACCCGGTACTTC. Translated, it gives CASSPGLGETRYF.